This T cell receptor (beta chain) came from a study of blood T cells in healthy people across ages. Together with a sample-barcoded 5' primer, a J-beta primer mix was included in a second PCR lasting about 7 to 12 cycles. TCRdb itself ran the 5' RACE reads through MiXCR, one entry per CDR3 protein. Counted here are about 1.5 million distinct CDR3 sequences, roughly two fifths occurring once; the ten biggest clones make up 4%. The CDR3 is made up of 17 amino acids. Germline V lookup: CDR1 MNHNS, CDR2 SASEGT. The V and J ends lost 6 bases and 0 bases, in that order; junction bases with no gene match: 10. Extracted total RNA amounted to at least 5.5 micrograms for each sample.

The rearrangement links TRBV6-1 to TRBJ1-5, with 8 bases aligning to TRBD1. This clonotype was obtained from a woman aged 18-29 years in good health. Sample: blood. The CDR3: CASRGIRTGLSNQPQHF. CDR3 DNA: TGTGCCAGCAGGGGCATTAGGACAGGGCTTAGCAATCAGCCCCAGCATTTT.